This T cell receptor beta chain is from a study of blood T cell repertoires in COVID-19. Background on the study: The analysed material was cDNA or gDNA that came from T cells, B-cell-depleted T cells, or PBMCs.

Per germline, CDR1 SNHLY and CDR2 FYNNEI. The CDR3 runs to 14 residues. Trimming at V came to 5 bases and at J to 4 bases, leaving 7 bases not matched to a gene. TCRdb's copy holds only in-frame clones and misses some; the assay was immunoSEQ multiplex PCR. The sample has over 600,000 clones, about nine tenths seen once. The chain has TRBV2 and TRBJ1-2; 7 nucleotides align to TRBD1. This TCR came from a woman younger than 30 with acute or convalescent COVID-19. The sample comprised peripheral blood. DNA for the CDR3: TGTGCCAGCAGTAAGAACAGGGGCGCCTATGGCTACACCTTC. Protein product: CASSKNRGAYGYTF.